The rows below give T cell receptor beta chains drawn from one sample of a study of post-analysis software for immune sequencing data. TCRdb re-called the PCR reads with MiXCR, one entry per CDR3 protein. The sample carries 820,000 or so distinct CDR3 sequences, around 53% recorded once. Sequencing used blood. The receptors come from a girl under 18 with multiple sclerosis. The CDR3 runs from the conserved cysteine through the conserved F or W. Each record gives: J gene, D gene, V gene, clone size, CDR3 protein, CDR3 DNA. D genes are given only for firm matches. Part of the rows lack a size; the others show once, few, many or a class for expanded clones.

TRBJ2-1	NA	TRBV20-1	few	CSARDGPGYNEQFF	TGCAGTGCTAGAGACGGGCCCGGCTACAATGAGCAGTTCTTC
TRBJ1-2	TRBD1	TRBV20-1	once	CSAAQGDRGNYGYTF	TGCAGTGCTGCCCAGGGGGACAGGGGGAACTATGGCTACACCTTC
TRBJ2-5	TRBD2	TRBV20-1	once	CSVPAGVLETQYF	TGCAGTGTTCCGGCGGGGGTTTTAGAGACCCAGTACTTC
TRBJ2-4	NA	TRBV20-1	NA	CSAQRVQPGVAKNIQYF	TGCAGTGCTCAGAGGGTCCAACCGGGGGTGGCCAAAAACATTCAGTACTTC
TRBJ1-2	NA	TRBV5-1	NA	CASSEGVDYGYTF	TGCGCCAGCAGCGAGGGGGTAGACTATGGCTACACCTTC
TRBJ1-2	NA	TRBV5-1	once	CASSLGATGRRDYGYTF	TGCGCCAGCAGCTTGGGGGCGACAGGCCGTCGGGACTATGGCTACACCTTC
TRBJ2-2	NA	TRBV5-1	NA	CASSELGGGSTGELFF	TGCGCCAGCAGCGAACTCGGGGGCGGGAGTACCGGGGAGCTGTTTTTT
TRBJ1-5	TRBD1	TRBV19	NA	CASKGARNQPQHF	TGTGCCAGTAAGGGGGCGCGGAATCAGCCCCAGCATTTT
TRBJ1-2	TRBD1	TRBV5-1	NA	CASSRPGGSYGYTF	TGCGCCAGCAGCAGGCCAGGGGGATCCTATGGCTACACCTTC
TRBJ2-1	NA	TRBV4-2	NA	CASSPTEGYNEQFF	TGTGCCAGCAGTCCTACGGAGGGCTACAATGAGCAGTTCTTC
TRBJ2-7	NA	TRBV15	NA	CATSRGLGGLYEQYF	TGTGCCACCAGCAGAGGTTTAGGGGGGCTTTACGAGCAGTACTTC
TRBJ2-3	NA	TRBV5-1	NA	CASSLAEGLNTDTQYF	TGCGCCAGCAGCTTGGCAGAGGGACTTAACACAGATACGCAGTATTTT
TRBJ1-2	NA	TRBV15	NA	CATSREGLTADYGYTF	TGTGCCACCAGCAGAGAGGGGCTGACGGCCGACTATGGCTACACCTTC
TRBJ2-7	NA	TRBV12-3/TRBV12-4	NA	CASSFAASYEQYF	TGTGCCAGCAGTTTCGCTGCTTCCTACGAGCAGTACTTC
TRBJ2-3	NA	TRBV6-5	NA	CATNRGRGTDTQYF	TGTGCCACCAACCGGGGAAGGGGCACAGATACGCAGTATTTT
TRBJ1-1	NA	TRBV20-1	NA	CSADRDIENTEAFF	TGCAGTGCAGACCGGGACATCGAGAACACTGAAGCTTTCTTT
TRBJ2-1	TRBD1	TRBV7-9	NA	CASSLGQGVNHEQFF	TGTGCCAGCAGCTTAGGACAGGGTGTCAACCATGAGCAGTTCTTC
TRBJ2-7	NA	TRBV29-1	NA	CSVSPLGNDEQYF	TGCAGCGTCTCTCCCCTGGGGAACGACGAGCAGTACTTC
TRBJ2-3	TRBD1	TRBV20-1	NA	CSAPTGGKADTQYF	TGCAGTGCCCCGACAGGGGGTAAGGCAGATACGCAGTATTTT
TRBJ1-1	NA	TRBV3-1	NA	CASSQFHLGWGNTEAFF	TGTGCCAGCAGCCAATTTCACCTTGGGTGGGGGAACACTGAAGCTTTCTTT
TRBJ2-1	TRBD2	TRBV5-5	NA	CASSLILAGEEQFF	TGTGCCAGCAGCTTGATACTAGCGGGAGAAGAGCAGTTCTTC
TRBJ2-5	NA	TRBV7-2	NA	CASSPAGAPGTQYF	TGTGCCAGCAGCCCCGCAGGGGCTCCGGGGACCCAGTACTTC
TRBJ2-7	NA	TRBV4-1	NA	CASSQDMGRGISYEQYF	TGCGCCAGCAGCCAAGACATGGGGCGGGGAATCTCCTACGAGCAGTACTTC
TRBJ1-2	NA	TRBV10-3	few	CAISDLNYGYTF	TGTGCCATCAGTGACCTCAACTATGGCTACACCTTC
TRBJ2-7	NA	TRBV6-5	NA	CASSRGENEQYF	TGTGCCAGCAGCAGGGGTGAAAACGAGCAGTACTTC
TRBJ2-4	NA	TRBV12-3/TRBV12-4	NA	CASSLRATAKNIQYF	TGTGCCAGCAGTTTAAGGGCAACAGCCAAAAACATTCAGTACTTC
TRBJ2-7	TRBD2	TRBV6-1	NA	CASSSSFGGRRNNEQYF	TGTGCCAGCAGCTCTTCGTTCGGCGGGAGAAGGAACAATGAGCAGTACTTC
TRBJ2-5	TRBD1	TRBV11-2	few	CASSAGQGLQETQYF	TGTGCCAGCAGCGCAGGACAGGGCCTTCAAGAGACCCAGTACTTC
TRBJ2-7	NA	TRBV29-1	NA	CSVQEGEQYF	TGCAGCGTTCAGGAAGGCGAGCAGTACTTC
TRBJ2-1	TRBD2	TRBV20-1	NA	CSATRTSGPYNEQFF	TGCAGTGCTACCCGGACTAGCGGCCCCTACAATGAGCAGTTCTTC